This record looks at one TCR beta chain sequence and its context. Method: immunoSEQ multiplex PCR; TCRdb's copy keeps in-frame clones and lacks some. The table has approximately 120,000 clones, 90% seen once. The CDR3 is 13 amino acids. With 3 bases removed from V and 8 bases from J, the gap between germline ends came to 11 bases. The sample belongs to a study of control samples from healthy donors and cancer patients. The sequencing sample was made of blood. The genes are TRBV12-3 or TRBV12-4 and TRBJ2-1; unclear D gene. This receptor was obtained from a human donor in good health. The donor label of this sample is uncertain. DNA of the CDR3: TGTGCCAGCAGTTTCTGGGTTCGCGATGAGCAGTTCTTC. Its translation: CASSFWVRDEQFF.